The 14 T cell receptor beta chains below were found in one sample sequenced in a study of early T cells in non-severe SARS-CoV-2 infection. TCRdb fed the 5' RACE reads into MiXCR, producing one record per CDR3 protein. Of just under 65,000 distinct CDR3 sequences in the sample, about 10% are singletons; the top ten hold over 10%. The sample consisted of whole blood, taken at baseline. The source of these receptors is an adult who was a healthcare worker with PCR-confirmed SARS-CoV-2 infection or an uninfected control (not recorded which).

The sample holds many counts of this clonotype. The chain carries TRBV3-1 and TRBJ1-1; no firm D call. V lost 6 bases to trimming and J lost 1 base, with 9 bases between them. The CDR3 consists of 13 residues. Germline V lookup: CDR1 LGHDT, CDR2 YNNKEL (reference sequence). DNA of the CDR3: TGTGCCAGCAGGTTCTCCCAGAACACTGAAGCTTTCTTT. Amino acid sequence: CASRFSQNTEAFF.

V is TRBV20-1 and J is TRBJ2-1; tentative D call: TRBD2 (6 bases). CDR3 length equals 12 residues. Trimming stripped 3 bases from V and 10 bases from J, with 13 bases between. The germline gives CDR1 DFQATT, CDR2 SNEGSKA (reference sequence). The CDR3 DNA follows: TGCAGTGCTAGGAGCGGGTTGGGGGAGCAGTTCTTC. Translating gives CSARSGLGEQFF.

This clonotype was observed a handful of times. The rearrangement uses TRBV6-6 and TRBJ2-2; D unclear. The CDR3 runs to 12 residues. With 8 bases removed from V and 5 bases from J, the gap between germline ends came to 9 bases. The germline gives CDR1 MNHNY, CDR2 SVGAGI (reference sequence). In DNA, the CDR3 is TGTGCCAGCCTACACGGGACCGGGGAGCTGTTTTTT. The encoded protein is CASLHGTGELFF.

This clonotype has at least ten counts. The genes are TRBV4-2 and TRBJ2-2, with D tentatively TRBD2 (6 bases). CDR1 and CDR2 from the germline V gene are LGHNA and YNFKEQ. CDR3 size: 14 residues. V was clipped by 6 bases and J by 5 bases, with 13 bases between them. CDR3 coding DNA: TGTGCCAGCAGGGTGGGAGGTCAGACCGGGGAGCTGTTTTTT. Encoded protein: CASRVGGQTGELFF.

Ten or more counts support this clonotype. The chain uses TRBV7-9 and TRBJ2-4; weak D call: TRBD2 (6 bases). This CDR3 is 15 amino acids long. The germline CDR1 and CDR2 sequences are SEHNR and FQNEAQ (reference sequence). Trimming took 4 bases from V and 4 from J, leaving 14 bases between them. CDR3 loop: CASSSPGTPKNIQYF. As DNA, the CDR3 is TGTGCCAGCAGCTCGCCCGGGACTCCTAAAAACATTCAGTACTTC.

The chain carries TRBV7-2 and TRBJ1-1, with no clear D. Trimming shortened V by 2 bases and J by 5 bases, and 6 bases separated the two germline ends. Germline V CDR1 and CDR2: SGHTA, FQGNSA. The CDR3 spans 12 residues. The CDR3 region is CASSLSETEAFF. The CDR3 DNA reads as TGTGCCAGCAGCTTAAGTGAGACTGAAGCTTTCTTT.

This clonotype was observed a few times. The V gene is TRBV20-1, the J gene TRBJ1-1; D not certain. V lost 2 bases to trimming and J lost 1 base, with 17 bases between them. The CDR3 loop spans 16 amino acids. CDR1 is DFQATT, CDR2 SNEGSKA, per germline (reference sequence). CDR3 in amino acids: CSARPGSSQRNTEAFF. The CDR3 DNA reads TGCAGTGCTAGACCGGGGAGTTCACAACGGAACACTGAAGCTTTCTTT.

This clonotype showed up many times. The V call is TRBV18, the J call TRBJ2-1; 7 positions agree with TRBD2. The V segment lost 0 bases and the J segment 10 bases; nucleotides outside the gene matches: 6. This CDR3 is 14 amino acids long. Germline CDR1 reads KGHSH; CDR2 reads LQKENI. CDR3 sequence reads: CASSPPSGLDEQFF. CDR3 DNA sequence: TGTGCCAGCTCACCACCGAGCGGACTAGACGAGCAGTTCTTC. The full variable domain, completed using reference TRBV18 and TRBJ2-1, is NAGVMQNPRHLVRRRGQEARLRCSPMKGHSHVYWYRQLPEEGLKFMVYLQKENIIDESGMPKERFSAEFPKEGPSILRIQQVVRGDSAAYFCASSPPSGLDEQFFGPGTRLTVL.

Ten or more counts support this clonotype. The chain links TRBV20-1 to TRBJ1-4, with TRBD1 identical over 7 bases. The trim removed 6 bases at V and 0 bases at J, leaving 13 bases unmatched. The CDR3 consists of 17 residues. Germline CDR1 DFQATT, CDR2 SNEGSKA (reference sequence). The CDR3 protein is CSATTDRVMATNEKLFF. CDR3 DNA: TGCAGTGCGACCACTGACAGGGTCATGGCAACTAATGAAAAACTGTTTTTT.

This clonotype was seen at least ten times. This sequence joins TRBV29-1 and TRBJ2-4; possible D gene TRBD1, 6 bases. The V end lost 7 bases, the J end lost 0 bases, and 10 bases lay between the germline ends. CDR1 SQVTM and CDR2 ANQGSEA come from the germline V gene. The CDR3 covers 13 residues. The chain's CDR3 is CSAETGAKNIQYF. Here the CDR3 DNA reads TGCAGCGCTGAGACAGGAGCCAAAAACATTCAGTACTTC.

The table lists this clonotype with a few counts. V and J are TRBV5-1 and TRBJ2-3; 8 bases align to TRBD2. V shed 3 bases and J 5 bases; nucleotides not matched to a gene: 8. Germline lookup yields CDR1 SGHRS and CDR2 YFSETQ. The CDR3 runs 15 residues. The CDR3 DNA is TGCGCCAGCAGCTCAGCGGGAGAAGGAGGAGATACGCAGTATTTT. This translates into CASSSAGEGGDTQYF.

This clonotype appeared many times. The chain combines TRBV12-3 or TRBV12-4 with TRBJ2-7, with D perhaps matching TRBD1 or TRBD2 (6 bases each). V was trimmed by 3 bases and J by 7 bases, leaving 19 bases between them. This CDR3 has 15 residues. The CDR3: CASSFAPPGAGEQYF. The CDR3 bases are TGTGCCAGCAGTTTCGCCCCCCCGGGGGCGGGGGAGCAGTACTTC.

This clonotype is deemed medium-sized. The genes are TRBV10-3 and TRBJ2-7; 8 bases map to TRBD2. V was clipped by 4 bases and J by 7 bases; unmatched bases: 9. Germline loops: CDR1 ENHRY, CDR2 SYGVKD. CDR3 length equals 14 residues. This CDR3 is CAISGREGIVEQYF. The CDR3 region has the DNA TGTGCCATCAGTGGACGGGAGGGGATTGTTGAGCAGTACTTC.

A few counts support this clonotype. The chain combines TRBV19 with TRBJ2-3, with 12 bases fitting TRBD2. Germline CDR1 reads LNHDA; CDR2 reads SQIVND (reference sequence). The CDR3 is 17 amino acids. The V and J ends lost 1 base and 2 bases, in that order; junction bases with no gene match: 4. CDR3 sequence (DNA): TGTGCCAGTAGTATAGGCAGGACTAGCGGGGTCACAGATACGCAGTATTTT. Protein product: CASSIGRTSGVTDTQYF.